Listed below are T cell receptor beta chains from one sample, sequenced in a study of cytomegalovirus exposure and HLA in healthy donors. Repertoires were generated with immunoSEQ multiplex PCR, while TCRdb's copy carries only in-frame clones and drops some. In the table there are more than 55,000 clones, roughly nine tenths of which are singletons. Sequenced input: PBMCs. These receptor sequences come from a woman between 18 and 29 years old in good health and CMV-seronegative. Both conserved end residues are part of each CDR3. The order of the fields is J gene, V gene, CDR3 protein.

>TRBJ2-1|TRBV5-4
CASSFPGSSYNEQFF
>TRBJ2-1|TRBV5-8
CASSPPYSGNEQFF
>TRBJ1-1|TRBV29-1
CSVESGRGLDEAFF
>TRBJ2-1|TRBV25-1
CASSEYGTGREQFF
>TRBJ2-2|TRBV12-5
CASGFSTSGSNTGELFF
>TRBJ2-2|TRBV7-2
CASSRQGAHTGELFF
>TRBJ2-1|TRBV4-3
CASSQDLRLAWNEQFF
>TRBJ2-3|TRBV28
CASSLRQGGDTQYF
>TRBJ1-1|TRBV30
CAWIPDTNTEAFF
>TRBJ2-2|TRBV28
CASTHQQGDTGELFF
>TRBJ2-3|TRBV9
CASSVREGGPSTDTQYF
>TRBJ1-2|TRBV5-1
CASSISRQGAVNGYTF
>TRBJ2-3|TRBV5-8
CASSLELADSTDTQYF
>TRBJ2-3|TRBV4-2
CASSQDTLAGGPLDTQYF
>TRBJ2-3|TRBV29-1
CSFFIGGETDTQYF
>TRBJ2-3|TRBV28
CASSSGGAGWSTDTQYF
>TRBJ2-1|TRBV7-2
CASSTRGQANEQFF
>TRBJ2-1|TRBV30
CAWSDGPEQFF
>TRBJ1-3|TRBV7-6
CASSLADGGTGNTIYF
>TRBJ1-2|TRBV6-1
CASSRSSTGSYGYTF
>TRBJ2-3|TRBV9
CASTHGGGGARTDTQYF
>TRBJ1-1|TRBV19
CATSSGLHTEAFF
>TRBJ2-3|TRBV2
CASSDGGLVSYTQYF
>TRBJ2-5|TRBV7-2
CASSPPTGRETQYF
>TRBJ2-5|TRBV28
CASSGETQYF
>TRBJ2-3|TRBV6-5
CASSFYSGRFTDTQYF
>TRBJ1-2|TRBV5-1
CASSLTGGAFYGYTF
>TRBJ1-2|TRBV27
CASSFSTGRDLGYGYTF
>TRBJ1-1|TRBV5-1
CASSLGQTTAEAFF
>TRBJ2-2|TRBV9
CASSDNAASGNLITGELFF
>TRBJ1-1|TRBV27
CASSGPPEAFF
>TRBJ2-1|TRBV6-5
CASSSELAGLYNEQFF
>TRBJ1-2|TRBV6-6
CASRPGGASNYGYTF
>TRBJ1-1|TRBV29-1
CSVVRQLNTEAFF
>TRBJ2-5|TRBV5-4
CASSLYGAEETQYF